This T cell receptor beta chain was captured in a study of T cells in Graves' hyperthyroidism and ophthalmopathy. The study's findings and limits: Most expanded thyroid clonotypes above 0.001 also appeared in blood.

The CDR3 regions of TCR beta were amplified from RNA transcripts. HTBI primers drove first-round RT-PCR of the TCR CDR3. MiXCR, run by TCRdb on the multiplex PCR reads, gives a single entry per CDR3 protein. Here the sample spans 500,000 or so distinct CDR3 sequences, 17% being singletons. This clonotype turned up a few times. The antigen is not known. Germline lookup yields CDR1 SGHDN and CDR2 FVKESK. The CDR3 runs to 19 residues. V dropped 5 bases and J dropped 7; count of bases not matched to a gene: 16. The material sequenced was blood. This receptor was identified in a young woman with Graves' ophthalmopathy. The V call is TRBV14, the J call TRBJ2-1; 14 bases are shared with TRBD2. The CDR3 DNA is TGTGCCAGCAGCAAACCAGCGACTAGCGGGAGGGGTTCGTGGAATGAGCAGTTCTTC. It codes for CASSKPATSGRGSWNEQFF.